The sequence of this T cell receptor beta chain was determined in a study of cytotoxic CD8 clonotypes in ibrutinib-treated CLL. Whole-study context: After a median 12 months on treatment (6 to 36), response samples were drawn. Sequencing produced an average of around 250,000 productive templates and approximately 100,000 productive rearrangements per sample. Study findings and constraints: Clonality measured at baseline exceeded age-matched healthy donors, tracking circulating CD8+ T-cell counts.

Investigators sourced approximately 1.8 micrograms of genomic DNA from cryopreserved PBMCs for TCR beta libraries. To note about this clone: What it binds is unknown.

Using immunoSEQ multiplex PCR, the repertoire was profiled, and TCRdb retains in-frame clones only, with some absent. The sample lists about 140,000 clones; 77% were seen once. Trimming took 3 bases from V and 5 from J, leaving 7 bases between them. The CDR3 contains 12 residues. In germline, CDR1 is MDHEN, CDR2 SYDVKM. The J gene is TRBJ2-5, the V gene TRBV28, with D unclear. Here the sequenced sample was PBMCs, taken after 12 months of ibrutinib treatment. This TCR derives from a human donor with chronic lymphocytic leukemia. The CDR3 DNA sequence: TGTGCCAGCAGTTTTAAGGGTGAGACCCAGTACTTC. Its protein is CASSFKGETQYF.